The clone carrying this T cell receptor beta chain was picked up many times. Antigen: not known. V gave up 5 bases and J gave up 7 bases; unmatched junction bases: 4. The CDR3 covers 14 residues. This sample stems from a study of T cells in Graves' hyperthyroidism and ophthalmopathy. Points from the study as a whole: The blood repertoire included most of the expanded thyroid clonotypes above 0.001.

On the basis of clinical symptoms, serum thyroxine and TRAb, thyroid ultrasound and orbital computed tomography, diagnoses were made. It was RNA transcripts that yielded the amplified TCR beta CDR3 regions. HTBI primers were the set used in a first-round RT-PCR of the TCR CDR3. From the multiplex PCR reads, TCRdb called clonotypes with MiXCR, one entry per CDR3 protein. The table includes 300,000 to 450,000 distinct CDR3 sequences, 15% to 19% detected once. The chain carries TRBV12-3 or TRBV12-4 and TRBJ2-1, with 11 positions matching TRBD2. The specimen was blood. The source of this sequence is a woman younger than 35 with Graves' hyperthyroidism that later progressed to Graves' ophthalmopathy. The CDR3 DNA follows: TGTGCCAGCAGTCCCGGGACTAGCGGTAATGAGCAGTTCTTC. Translating gives CASSPGTSGNEQFF.